The TCR beta chain under discussion was sequenced for a study of T-cell reconstitution after alpha-beta-depleted transplantation in children. CDR3 size: 14 residues. V was pared by 5 bases and J by 2 bases, with 13 bases between. Germline loops: CDR1 DFQATT, CDR2 SNEGSKA (reference sequence). For TCRbeta, the library was prepared with unique molecular identifiers. TCRdb re-called the PCR reads through MiXCR, storing one row per CDR3 protein. The sample has hundreds of thousands of distinct CDR3 sequences; roughly 17% are singletons. In its sample, this clonotype was seen many times. Here the sequenced sample was PBMCs from the stem cell graft donor, taken from the stem cell graft. This receptor was obtained from a human donor who donated a stem cell graft to a child with acute myeloid leukemia. This chain uses TRBV20-1 with TRBJ2-4; D is possibly TRBD1 (6 bases). The chain's CDR3 is CSASSGQTKNIQYF. CDR3 bases: TGCAGTGCTTCATCCGGACAGACCAAAAACATTCAGTACTTC.